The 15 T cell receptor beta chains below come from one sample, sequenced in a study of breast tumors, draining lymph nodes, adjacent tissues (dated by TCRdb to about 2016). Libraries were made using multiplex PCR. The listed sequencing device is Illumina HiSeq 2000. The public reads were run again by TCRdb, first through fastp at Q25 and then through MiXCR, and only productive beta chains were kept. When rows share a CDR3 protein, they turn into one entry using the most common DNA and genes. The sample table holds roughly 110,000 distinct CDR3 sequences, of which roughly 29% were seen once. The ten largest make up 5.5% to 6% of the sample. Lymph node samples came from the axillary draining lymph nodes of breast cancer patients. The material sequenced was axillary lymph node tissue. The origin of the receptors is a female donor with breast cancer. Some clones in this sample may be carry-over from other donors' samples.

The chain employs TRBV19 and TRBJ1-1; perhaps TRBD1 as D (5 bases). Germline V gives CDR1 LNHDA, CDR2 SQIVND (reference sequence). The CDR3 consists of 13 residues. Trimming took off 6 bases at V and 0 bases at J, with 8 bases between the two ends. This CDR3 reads CASREGLNTEAFF. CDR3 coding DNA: TGTGCCAGTAGGGAGGGACTGAACACTGAAGCTTTCTTT.

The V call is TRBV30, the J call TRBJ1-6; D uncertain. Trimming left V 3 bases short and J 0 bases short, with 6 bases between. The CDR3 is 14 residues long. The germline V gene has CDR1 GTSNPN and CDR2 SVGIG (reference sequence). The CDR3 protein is CAWSYSSYNSPLHF. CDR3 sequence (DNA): TGTGCCTGGAGCTATAGCTCCTATAATTCACCCCTCCACTTT.

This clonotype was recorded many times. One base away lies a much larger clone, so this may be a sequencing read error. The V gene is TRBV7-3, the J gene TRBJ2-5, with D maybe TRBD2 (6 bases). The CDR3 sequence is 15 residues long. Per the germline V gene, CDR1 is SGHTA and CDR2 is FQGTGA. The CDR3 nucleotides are TGTGCCAGCAGCTTACAGGTGGGAGGTCAAGAGACCCAGCACTTC. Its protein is CASSLQVGGQETQHF.

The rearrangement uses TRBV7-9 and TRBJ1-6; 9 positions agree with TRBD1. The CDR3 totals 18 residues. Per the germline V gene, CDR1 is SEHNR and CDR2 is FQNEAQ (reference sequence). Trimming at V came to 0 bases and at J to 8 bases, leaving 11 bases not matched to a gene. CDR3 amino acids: CASSLADRTGALHSPLHF. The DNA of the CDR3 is TGTGCCAGCAGCTTAGCCGACAGGACAGGGGCGCTCCATTCACCCCTCCACTTT.

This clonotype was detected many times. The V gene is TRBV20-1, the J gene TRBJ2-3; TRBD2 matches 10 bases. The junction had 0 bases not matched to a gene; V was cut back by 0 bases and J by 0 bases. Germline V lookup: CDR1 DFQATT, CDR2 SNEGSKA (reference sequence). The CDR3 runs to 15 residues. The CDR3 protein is CSARETSGSTDTQYF. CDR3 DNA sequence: TGCAGTGCTAGAGAGACTAGCGGGAGCACAGATACGCAGTATTTT.

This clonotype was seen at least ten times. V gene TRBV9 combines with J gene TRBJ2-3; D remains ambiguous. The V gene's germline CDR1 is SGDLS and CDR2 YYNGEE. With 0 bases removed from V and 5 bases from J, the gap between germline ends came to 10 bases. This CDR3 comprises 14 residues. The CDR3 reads CASSVEPSRDTQYF. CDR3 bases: TGTGCCAGCAGCGTAGAACCCTCAAGAGATACGCAGTATTTT.

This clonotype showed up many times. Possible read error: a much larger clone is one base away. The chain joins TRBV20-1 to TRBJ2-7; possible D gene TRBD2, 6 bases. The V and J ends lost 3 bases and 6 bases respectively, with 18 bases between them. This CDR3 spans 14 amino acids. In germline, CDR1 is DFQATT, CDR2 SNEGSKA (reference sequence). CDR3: CSASPGARQSEQYF. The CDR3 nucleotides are TGCAGTGCTAGCCCGGGAGCGCGCCAATCCGAGCAGTACTTC.

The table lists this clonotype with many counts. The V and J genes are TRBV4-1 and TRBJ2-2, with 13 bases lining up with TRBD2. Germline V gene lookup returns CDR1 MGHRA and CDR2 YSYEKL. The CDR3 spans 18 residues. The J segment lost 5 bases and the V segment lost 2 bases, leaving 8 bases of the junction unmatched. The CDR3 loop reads CASSQSTSGRAGTGELFF. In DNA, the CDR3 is TGCGCCAGCAGCCAATCCACTAGCGGGAGGGCGGGGACCGGGGAGCTGTTTTTT.

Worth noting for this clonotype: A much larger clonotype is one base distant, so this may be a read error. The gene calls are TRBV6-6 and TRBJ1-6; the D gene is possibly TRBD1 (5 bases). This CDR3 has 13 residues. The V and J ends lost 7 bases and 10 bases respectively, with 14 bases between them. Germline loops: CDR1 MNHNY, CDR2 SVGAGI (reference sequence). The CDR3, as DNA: TGTGCCAGCATCCGCAGGGTAGAGTCACCCCTCCACTTT. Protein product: CASIRRVESPLHF.

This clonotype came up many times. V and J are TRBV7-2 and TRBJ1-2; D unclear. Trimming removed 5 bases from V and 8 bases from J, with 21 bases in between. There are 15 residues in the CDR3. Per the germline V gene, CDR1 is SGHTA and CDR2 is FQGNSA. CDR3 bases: TGTGCCAGCAGCCCCCCGGGAGGCCTGGTATTGGGCTACACCTTC. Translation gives CASSPPGGLVLGYTF.

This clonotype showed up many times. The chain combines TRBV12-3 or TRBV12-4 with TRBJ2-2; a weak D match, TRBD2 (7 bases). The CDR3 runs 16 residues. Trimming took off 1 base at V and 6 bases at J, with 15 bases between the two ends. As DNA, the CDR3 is TGTGCCAGCAGTTTAGGGGGGGGGGCCGTATCCGGGGAGCTGTTTTTT. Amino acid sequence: CASSLGGGAVSGELFF.

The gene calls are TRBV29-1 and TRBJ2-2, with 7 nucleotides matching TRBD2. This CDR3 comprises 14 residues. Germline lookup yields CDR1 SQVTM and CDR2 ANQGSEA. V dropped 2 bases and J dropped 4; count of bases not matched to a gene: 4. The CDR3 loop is CSVECWGGTGELFF. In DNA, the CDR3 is TGCAGCGTTGAATGTTGGGGGGGCACCGGGGAGCTGTTTTTT.

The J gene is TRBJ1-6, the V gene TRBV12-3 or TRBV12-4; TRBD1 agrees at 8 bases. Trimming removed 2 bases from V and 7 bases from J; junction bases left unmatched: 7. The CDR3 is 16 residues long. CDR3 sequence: CASSLWGAGGNSPLHF. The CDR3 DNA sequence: TGTGCCAGCAGTTTATGGGGGGCAGGGGGCAATTCACCCCTCCACTTT.

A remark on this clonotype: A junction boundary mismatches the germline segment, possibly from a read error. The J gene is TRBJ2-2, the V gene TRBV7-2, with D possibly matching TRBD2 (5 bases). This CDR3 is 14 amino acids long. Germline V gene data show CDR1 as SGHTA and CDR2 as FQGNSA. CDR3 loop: CASSFTSHTGELSF. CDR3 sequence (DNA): TGTGCCAGTAGCTTCACTTCCCACACCGGGGAGCTGTCTTTT.

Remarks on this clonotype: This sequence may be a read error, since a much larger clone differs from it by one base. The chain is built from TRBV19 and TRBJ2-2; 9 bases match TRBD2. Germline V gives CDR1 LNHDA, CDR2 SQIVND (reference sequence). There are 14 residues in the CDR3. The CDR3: CAGRRGGGAGELFF. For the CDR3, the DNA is TGTGCCGGTAGGAGAGGCGGGGGGGCCGGGGAGCTGTTTTTT.